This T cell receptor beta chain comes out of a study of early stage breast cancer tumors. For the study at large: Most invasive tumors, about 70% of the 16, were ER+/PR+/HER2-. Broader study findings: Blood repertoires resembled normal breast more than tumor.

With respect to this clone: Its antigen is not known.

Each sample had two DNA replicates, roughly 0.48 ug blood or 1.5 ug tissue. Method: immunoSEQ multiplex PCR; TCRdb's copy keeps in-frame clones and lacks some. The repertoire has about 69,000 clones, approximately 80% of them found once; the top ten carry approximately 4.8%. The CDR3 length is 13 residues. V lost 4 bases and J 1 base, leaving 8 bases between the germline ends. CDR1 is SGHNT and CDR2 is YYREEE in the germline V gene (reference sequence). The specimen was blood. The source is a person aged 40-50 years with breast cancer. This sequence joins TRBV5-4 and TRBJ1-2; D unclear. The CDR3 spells CASSGEYNYGYTF. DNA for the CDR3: TGTGCCAGCAGCGGGGAGTATAACTATGGCTACACCTTC.